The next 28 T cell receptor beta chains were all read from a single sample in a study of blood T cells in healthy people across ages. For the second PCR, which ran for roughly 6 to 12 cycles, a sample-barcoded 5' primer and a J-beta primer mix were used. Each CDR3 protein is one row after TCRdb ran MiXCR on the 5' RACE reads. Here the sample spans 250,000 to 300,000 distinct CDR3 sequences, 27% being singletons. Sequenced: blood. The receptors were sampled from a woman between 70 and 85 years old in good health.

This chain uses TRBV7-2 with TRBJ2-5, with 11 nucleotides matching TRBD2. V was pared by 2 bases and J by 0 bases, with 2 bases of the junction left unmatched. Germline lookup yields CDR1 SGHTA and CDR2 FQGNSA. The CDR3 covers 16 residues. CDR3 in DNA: TGTGCCAGCAGCTTATCTAGCGGGAGGTACCAAGAGACCCAGTACTTC. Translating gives CASSLSSGRYQETQYF.

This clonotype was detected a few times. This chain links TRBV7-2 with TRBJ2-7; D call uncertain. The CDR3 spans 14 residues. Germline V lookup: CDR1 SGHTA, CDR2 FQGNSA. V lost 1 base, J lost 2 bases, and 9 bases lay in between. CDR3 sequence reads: CASSLGRLTYEQYF. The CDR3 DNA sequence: TGTGCCAGCAGCTTAGGGCGCTTGACCTACGAGCAGTACTTC. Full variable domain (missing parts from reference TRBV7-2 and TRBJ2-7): GAGVSQSPSNKVTEKGKDVELRCDPISGHTALYWYRQSLGQGLEFLIYFQGNSAPDKSGLPSDRFSAERTGGSVSTLTIQRTQQEDSAVYLCASSLGRLTYEQYFGPGTRLTVT.

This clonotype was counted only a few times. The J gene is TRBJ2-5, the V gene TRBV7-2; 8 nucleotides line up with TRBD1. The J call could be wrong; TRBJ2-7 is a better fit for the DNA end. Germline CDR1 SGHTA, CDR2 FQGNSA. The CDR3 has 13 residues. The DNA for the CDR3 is TGTGCCAGCAGCATTGGACAGGGATACGAGCAGTACTTC. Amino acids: CASSIGQGYEQYF.

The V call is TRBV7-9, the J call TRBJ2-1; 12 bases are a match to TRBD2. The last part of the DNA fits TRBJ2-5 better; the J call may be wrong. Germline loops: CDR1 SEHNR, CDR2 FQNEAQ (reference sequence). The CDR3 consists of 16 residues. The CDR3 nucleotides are TGTGCCAGCAGCCCGACTAGCGGGGGACGGCGAGAGACCCAGTACTTC. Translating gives CASSPTSGGRRETQYF.

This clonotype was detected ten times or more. CDR3 in amino acids: CANLNVGTYGYTF. The CDR3 bases are TGTGCCAACTTAAACGTGGGAACCTATGGCTACACCTTC. This chain joins TRBV2 and TRBJ1-2; unclear D gene. The CDR3 sequence is 13 residues long. Germline V gives CDR1 SNHLY, CDR2 FYNNEI. Trimming shortened V by 10 bases and J by 4 bases, and 16 bases separated the two germline ends.

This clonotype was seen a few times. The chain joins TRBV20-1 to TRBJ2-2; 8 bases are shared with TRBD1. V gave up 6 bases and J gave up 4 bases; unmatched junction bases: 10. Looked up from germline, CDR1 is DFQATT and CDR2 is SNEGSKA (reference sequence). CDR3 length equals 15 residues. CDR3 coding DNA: TGCAGTGCCAAACAATATGGACAGGGCACCGGGGAGCTGTTTTTT. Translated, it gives CSAKQYGQGTGELFF.

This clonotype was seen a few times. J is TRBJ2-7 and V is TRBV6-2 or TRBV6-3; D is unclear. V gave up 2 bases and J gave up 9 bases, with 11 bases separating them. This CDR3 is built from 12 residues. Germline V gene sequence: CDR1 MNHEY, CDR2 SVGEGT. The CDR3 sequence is CASSYPLTLQYF. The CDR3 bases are TGTGCCAGCAGTTACCCCTTGACTTTGCAGTACTTC.

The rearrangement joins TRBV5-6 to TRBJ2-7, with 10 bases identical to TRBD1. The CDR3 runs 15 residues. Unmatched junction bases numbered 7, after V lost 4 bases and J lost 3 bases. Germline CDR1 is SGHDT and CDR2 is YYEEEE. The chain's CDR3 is CASSTMTGGNYEQYF. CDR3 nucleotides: TGTGCCAGCAGCACAATGACAGGGGGCAACTACGAGCAGTACTTC.

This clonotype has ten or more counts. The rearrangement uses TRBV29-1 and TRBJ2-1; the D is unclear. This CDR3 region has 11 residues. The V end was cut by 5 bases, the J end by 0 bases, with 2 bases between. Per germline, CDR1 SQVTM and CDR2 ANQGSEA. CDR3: CSVNSYNEQFF. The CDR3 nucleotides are TGCAGCGTTAACTCCTACAATGAGCAGTTCTTC.

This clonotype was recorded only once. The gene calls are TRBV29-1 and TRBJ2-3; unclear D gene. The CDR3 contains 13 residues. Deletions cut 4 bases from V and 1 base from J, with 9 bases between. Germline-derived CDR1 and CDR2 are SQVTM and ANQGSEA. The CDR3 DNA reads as TGCAGCGTTGGATCTAGAGGCACAGATACGCAGTATTTT. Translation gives CSVGSRGTDTQYF.

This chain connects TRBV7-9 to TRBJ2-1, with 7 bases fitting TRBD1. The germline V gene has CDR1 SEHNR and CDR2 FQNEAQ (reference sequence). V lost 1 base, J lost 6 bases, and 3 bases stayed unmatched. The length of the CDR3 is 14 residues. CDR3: CASSLGQGRNEQFF. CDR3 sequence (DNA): TGTGCCAGCAGCTTAGGACAGGGCCGCAATGAGCAGTTCTTC.

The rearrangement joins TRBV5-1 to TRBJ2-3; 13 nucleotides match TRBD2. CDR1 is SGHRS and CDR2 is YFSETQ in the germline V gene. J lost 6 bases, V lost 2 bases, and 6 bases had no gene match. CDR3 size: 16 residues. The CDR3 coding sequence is TGCGCCAGCAGCTTCAGGACTAGCGGGAGCATCGATACGCAGTATTTT. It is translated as CASSFRTSGSIDTQYF.

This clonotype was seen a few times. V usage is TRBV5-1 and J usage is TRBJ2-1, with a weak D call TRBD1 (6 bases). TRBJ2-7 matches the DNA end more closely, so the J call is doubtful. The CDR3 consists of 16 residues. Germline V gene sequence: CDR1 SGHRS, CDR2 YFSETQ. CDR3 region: CASSSSPRGIPYEQYF. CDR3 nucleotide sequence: TGCGCCAGCAGCTCATCCCCCAGGGGAATCCCTTACGAGCAGTACTTC.

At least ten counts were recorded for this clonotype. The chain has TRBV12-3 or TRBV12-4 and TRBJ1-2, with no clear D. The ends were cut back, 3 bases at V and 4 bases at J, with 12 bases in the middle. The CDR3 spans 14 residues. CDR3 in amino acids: CASSFGTASYGYTF. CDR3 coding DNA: TGTGCCAGCAGTTTCGGCACAGCCTCCTATGGCTACACCTTC.

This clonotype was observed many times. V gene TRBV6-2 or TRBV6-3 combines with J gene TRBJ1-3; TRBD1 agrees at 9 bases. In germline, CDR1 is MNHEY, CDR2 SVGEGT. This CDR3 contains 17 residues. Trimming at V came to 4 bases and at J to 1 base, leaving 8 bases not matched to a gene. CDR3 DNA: TGTGCCAGCAGTTCTCCGACAGGGGGTCGTTCTGGAAACACCATATATTTT. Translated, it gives CASSSPTGGRSGNTIYF.

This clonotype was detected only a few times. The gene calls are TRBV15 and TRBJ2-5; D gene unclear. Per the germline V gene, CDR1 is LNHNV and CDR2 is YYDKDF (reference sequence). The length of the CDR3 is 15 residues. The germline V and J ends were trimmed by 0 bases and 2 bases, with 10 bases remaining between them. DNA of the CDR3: TGTGCCACCAGCAGAGATATCTCGGTGCAAGAGACCCAGTACTTC. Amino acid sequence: CATSRDISVQETQYF.

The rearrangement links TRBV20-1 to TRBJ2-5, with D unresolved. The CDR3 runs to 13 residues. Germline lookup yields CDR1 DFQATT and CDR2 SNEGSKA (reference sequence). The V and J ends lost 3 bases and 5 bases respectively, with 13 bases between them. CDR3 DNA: TGCAGTGCTAGCCTTATGGGTAGGGAGACCCAGTACTTC. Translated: CSASLMGRETQYF.

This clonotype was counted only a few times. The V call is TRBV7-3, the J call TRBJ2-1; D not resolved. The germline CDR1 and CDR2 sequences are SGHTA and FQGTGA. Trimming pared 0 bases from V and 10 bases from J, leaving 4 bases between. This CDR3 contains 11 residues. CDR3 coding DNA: TGTGCCAGCAGCTTAACTTCCGAGCAGTTCTTC. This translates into CASSLTSEQFF. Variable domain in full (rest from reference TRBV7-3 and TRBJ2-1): GAGVSQTPSNKVTEKGKYVELRCDPISGHTALYWYRQSLGQGPEFLIYFQGTGAADDSGLPNDRFFAVRPEGSVSTLKIQRTERGDSAVYLCASSLTSEQFFGPGTRLTVL.

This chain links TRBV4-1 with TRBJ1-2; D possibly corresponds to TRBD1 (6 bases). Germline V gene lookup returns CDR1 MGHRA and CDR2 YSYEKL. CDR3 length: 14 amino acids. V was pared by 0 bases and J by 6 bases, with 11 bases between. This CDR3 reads CASSQDGRGDGYTF. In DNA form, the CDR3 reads TGCGCCAGCAGCCAAGACGGCAGGGGTGATGGCTACACCTTC.

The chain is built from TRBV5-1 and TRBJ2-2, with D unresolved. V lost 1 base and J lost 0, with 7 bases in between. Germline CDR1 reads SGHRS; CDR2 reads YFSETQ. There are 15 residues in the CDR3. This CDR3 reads CASSLSASNTGELFF. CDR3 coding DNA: TGCGCCAGCAGCTTGAGTGCCTCGAACACCGGGGAGCTGTTTTTT.

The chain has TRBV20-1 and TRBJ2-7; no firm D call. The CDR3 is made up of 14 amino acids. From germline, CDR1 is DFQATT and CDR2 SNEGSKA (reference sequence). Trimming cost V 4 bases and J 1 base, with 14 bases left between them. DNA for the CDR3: TGCAGTGCTAATACAGAGACGGTGTCCTACGAGCAGTACTTC. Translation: CSANTETVSYEQYF.

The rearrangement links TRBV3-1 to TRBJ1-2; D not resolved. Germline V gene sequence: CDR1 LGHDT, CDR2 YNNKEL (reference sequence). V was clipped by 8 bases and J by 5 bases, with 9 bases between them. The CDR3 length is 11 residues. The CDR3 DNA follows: TGTGCCAGCCTGGATCGGTATGGCTACACCTTC. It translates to CASLDRYGYTF.

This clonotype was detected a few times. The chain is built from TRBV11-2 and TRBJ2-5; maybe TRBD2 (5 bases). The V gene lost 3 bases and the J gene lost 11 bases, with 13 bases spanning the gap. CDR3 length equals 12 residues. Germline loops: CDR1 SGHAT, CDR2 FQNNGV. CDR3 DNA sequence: TGTGCCAGCAGCTTGAACGCAAGGGAGCAGTACTTC. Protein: CASSLNAREQYF.

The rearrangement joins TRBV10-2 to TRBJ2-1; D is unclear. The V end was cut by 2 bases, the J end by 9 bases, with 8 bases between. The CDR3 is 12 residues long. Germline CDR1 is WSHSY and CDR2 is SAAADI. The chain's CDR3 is CASSEETSEQFF. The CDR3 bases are TGCGCCAGCAGTGAGGAGACCAGTGAGCAGTTCTTC.

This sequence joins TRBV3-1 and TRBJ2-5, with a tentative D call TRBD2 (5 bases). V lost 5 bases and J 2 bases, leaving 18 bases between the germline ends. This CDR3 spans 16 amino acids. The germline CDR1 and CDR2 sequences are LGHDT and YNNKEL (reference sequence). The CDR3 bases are TGTGCCAGCAGCTCCAACCGTGGGAGCGAACAAGAGACCCAGTACTTC. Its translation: CASSSNRGSEQETQYF.

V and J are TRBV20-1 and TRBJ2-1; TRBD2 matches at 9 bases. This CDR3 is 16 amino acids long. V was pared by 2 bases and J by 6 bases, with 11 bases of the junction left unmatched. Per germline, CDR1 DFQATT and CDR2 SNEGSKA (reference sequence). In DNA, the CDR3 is TGCAGTGCTAGAAAAATCGGGCGGGAGGGCCTCAATGAGCAGTTCTTC. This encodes CSARKIGREGLNEQFF.

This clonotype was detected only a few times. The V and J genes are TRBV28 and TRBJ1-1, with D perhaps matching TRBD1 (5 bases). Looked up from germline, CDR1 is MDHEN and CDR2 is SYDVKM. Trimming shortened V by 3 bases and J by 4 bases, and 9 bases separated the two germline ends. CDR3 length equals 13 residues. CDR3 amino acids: CASSLSQGTEAFF. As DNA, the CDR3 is TGTGCCAGCAGTTTGTCCCAGGGCACTGAAGCTTTCTTT.

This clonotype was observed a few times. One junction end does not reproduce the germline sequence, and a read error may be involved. CDR3 sequence: CASSPTAGGLNGQFF. In nucleotides, the CDR3 is TGTGCCAGCAGTCCTACAGCGGGAGGGCTCAATGGGCAGTTCTTC. The rearrangement uses TRBV28 and TRBJ2-5, with TRBD2 matching over 10 bases. The tail of the sequence fits TRBJ2-1 better, so the J call may be wrong. There are 15 residues in the CDR3. CDR1 MDHEN and CDR2 SYDVKM come from the germline V gene.